This TCR beta chain comes out of a study of cytomegalovirus exposure and HLA in healthy donors. Trimming took 4 bases from V and 9 from J; bases not matched to a gene: 22. This CDR3 region has 19 residues. Libraries were prepared by immunoSEQ multiplex PCR; TCRdb keeps only in-frame clonotypes and omits some of them. The sample has roughly 130,000 clones, roughly 90% seen once. Sequenced sample: PBMCs. V and J are TRBV5-3 and TRBJ1-6; TRBD1 aligns across 7 bases. TRBV5-3 is filed as an ORF, its function uncertain. The receptor was derived from a man under 40 in good health and CMV-seronegative. CDR3 nucleotide sequence: TGTGCCAGAAGCCACCGCCGACAGGGACTCAAAGATGAGTTTTCACCCCTCCACTTT. It codes for CARSHRRQGLKDEFSPLHF.